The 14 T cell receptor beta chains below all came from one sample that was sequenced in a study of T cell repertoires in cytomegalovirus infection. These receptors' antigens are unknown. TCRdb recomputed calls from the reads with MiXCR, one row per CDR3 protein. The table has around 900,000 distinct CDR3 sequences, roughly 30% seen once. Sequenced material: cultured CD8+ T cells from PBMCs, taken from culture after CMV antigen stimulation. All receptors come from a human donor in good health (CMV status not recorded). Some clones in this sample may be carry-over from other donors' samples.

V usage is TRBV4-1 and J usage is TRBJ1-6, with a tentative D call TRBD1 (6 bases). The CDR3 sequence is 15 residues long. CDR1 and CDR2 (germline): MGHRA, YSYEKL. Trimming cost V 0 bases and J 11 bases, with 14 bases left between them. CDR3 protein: CASSQERGSGAPLHF. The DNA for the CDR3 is TGCGCCAGCAGCCAAGAGAGGGGGAGTGGAGCACCCCTCCACTTT.

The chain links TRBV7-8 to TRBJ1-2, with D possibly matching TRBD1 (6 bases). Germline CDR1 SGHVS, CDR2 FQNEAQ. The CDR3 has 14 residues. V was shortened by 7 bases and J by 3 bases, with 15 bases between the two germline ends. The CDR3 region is CASKSTGTDYGYTF. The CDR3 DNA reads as TGTGCCAGCAAGTCAACAGGGACGGACTATGGCTACACCTTC.

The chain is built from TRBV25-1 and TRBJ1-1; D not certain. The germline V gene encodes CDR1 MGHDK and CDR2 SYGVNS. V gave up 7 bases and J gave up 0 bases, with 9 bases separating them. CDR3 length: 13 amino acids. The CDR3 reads CASTPRMNTEAFF. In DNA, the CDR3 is TGTGCCAGCACCCCTCGGATGAACACTGAAGCTTTCTTT.

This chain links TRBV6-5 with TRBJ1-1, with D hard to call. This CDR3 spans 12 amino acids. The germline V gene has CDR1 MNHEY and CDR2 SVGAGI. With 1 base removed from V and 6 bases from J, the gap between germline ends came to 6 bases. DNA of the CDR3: TGTGCCAGCAGTTACTGGGGAGCTGAAGCTTTCTTT. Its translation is CASSYWGAEAFF.

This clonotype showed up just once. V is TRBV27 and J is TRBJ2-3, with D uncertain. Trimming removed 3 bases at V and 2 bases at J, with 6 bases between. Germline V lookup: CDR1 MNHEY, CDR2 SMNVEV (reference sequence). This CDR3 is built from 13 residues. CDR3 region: CASSFTDTDTQYF. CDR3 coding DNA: TGTGCCAGCAGTTTTACAGACACAGATACGCAGTATTTT.

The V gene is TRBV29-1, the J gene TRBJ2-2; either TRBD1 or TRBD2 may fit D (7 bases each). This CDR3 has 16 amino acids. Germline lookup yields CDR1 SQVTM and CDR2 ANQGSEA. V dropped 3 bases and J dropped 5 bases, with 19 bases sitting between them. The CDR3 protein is CSVEGGPGQVTGELFF. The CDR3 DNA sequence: TGCAGCGTTGAGGGAGGGCCCGGACAGGTAACCGGGGAGCTGTTTTTT.

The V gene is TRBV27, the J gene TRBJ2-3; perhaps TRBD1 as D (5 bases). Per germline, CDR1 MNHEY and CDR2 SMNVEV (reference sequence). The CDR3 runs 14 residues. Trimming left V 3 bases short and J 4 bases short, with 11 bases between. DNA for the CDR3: TGTGCCAGCAGTTTGGAAGGGGCTGCAGATACGCAGTATTTT. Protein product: CASSLEGAADTQYF.

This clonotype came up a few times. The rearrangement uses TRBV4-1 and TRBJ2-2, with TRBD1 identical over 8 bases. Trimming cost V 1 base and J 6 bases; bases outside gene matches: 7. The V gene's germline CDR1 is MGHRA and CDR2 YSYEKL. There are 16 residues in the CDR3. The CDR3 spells CASSQVWTGIPGELFF. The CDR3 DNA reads TGCGCCAGCAGCCAAGTCTGGACAGGGATCCCCGGGGAGCTGTTTTTT.

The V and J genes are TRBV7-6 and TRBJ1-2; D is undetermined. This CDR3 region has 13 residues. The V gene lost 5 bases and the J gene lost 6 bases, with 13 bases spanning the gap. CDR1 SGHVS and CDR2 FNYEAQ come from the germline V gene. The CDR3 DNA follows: TGTGCCAGCAGCCCGGTAGGCCGCGATGGCTACACCTTC. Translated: CASSPVGRDGYTF.

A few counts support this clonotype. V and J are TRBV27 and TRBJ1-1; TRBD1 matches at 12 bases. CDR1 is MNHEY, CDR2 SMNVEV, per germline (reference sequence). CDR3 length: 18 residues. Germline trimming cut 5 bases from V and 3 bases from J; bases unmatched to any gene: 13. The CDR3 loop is CASSPGTGGADLDTEAFF. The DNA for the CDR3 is TGTGCCAGCAGTCCCGGGACAGGGGGCGCGGATCTAGACACTGAAGCTTTCTTT.

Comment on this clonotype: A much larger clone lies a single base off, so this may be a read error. The CDR3 DNA follows: TGTGCCAGCAGCTGGGAGTACTCTGGGACCAACGTCCTGACTTTC. Protein sequence: CASSWEYSGTNVLTF. This chain connects TRBV7-9 to TRBJ2-6; D might be TRBD2 (5 bases). The CDR3 contains 15 residues. CDR1 is SEHNR, CDR2 FQNEAQ, per germline (reference sequence).

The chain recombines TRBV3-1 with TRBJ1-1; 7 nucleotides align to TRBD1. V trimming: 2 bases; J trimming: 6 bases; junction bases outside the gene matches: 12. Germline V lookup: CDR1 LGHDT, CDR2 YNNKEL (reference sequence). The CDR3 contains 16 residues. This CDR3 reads CASSQTGGTAGPEAFF. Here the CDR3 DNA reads TGTGCCAGCAGCCAAACCGGCGGGACAGCGGGTCCTGAAGCTTTCTTT.

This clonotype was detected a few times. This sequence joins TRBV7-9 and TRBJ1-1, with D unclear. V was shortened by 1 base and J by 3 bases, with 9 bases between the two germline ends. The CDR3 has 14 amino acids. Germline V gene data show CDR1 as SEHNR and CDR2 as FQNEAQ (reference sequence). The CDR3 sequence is CASSLERVYTEAFF. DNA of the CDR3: TGTGCCAGCAGCTTAGAGAGGGTGTACACTGAAGCTTTCTTT. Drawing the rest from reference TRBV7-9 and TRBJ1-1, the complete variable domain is DTGVSQNPRHKITKRGQNVTFRCDPISEHNRLYWYRQTLGQGPEFLTYFQNEAQLEKSRLLSDRFSAERPKGSFSTLEIQRTEQGDSAMYLCASSLERVYTEAFFGQGTRLTVV.

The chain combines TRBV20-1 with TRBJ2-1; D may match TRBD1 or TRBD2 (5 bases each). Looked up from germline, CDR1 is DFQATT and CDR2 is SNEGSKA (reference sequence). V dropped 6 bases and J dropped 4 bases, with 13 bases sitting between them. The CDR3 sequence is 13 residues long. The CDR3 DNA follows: TGCAGTGCCCCGGGACGTAAATACAATGAGCAGTTCTTC. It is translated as CSAPGRKYNEQFF.